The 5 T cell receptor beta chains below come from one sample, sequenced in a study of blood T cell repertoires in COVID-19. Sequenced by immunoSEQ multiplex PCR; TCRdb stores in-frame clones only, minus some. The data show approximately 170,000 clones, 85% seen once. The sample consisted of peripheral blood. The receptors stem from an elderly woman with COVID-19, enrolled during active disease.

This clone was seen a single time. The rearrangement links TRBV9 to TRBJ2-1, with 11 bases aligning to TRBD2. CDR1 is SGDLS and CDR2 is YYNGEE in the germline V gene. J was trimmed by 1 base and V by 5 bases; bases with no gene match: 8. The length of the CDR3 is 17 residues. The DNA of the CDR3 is TGTGCCAGCAGTGCTGTGGCTAGCGGGGGGTCCTACAATGAGCAGTTCTTC. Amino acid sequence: CASSAVASGGSYNEQFF. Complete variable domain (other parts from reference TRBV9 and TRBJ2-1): DSGVTQTPKHLITATGQRVTLRCSPRSGDLSVYWYQQSLDQGLQFLIQYYNGEERAKGNILERFSAQQFPDLHSELNLSSLELGDSALYFCASSAVASGGSYNEQFFGPGTRLTVL.

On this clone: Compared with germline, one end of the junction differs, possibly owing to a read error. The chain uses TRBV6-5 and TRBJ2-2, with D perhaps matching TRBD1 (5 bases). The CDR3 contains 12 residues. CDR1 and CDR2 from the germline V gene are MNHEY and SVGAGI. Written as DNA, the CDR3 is TGTGCCAGCAGTTACTCGGAAGGGGCGCTGTTTTTT. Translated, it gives CASSYSEGALFF.

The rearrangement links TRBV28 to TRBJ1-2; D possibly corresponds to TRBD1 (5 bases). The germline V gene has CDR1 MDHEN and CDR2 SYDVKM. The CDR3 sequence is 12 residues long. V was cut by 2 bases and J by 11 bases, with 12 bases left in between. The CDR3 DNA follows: TGTGCCAGCAGTTTAAGGGGCGCGAGGTACACCTTC. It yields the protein CASSLRGARYTF.

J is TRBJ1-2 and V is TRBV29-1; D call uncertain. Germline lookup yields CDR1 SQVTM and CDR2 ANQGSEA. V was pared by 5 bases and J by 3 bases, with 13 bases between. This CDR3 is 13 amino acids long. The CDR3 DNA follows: TGCAGCGTTCAAAGGGAGGCCGACTATGGCTACACCTTC. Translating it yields CSVQREADYGYTF.

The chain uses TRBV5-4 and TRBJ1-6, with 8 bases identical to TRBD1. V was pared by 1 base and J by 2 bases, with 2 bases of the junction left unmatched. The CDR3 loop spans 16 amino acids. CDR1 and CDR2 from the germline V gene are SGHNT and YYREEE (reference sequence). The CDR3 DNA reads TGTGCCAGCAGCTTGTCAGGGGGCACCTATAATTCACCCCTCCACTTT. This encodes CASSLSGGTYNSPLHF.